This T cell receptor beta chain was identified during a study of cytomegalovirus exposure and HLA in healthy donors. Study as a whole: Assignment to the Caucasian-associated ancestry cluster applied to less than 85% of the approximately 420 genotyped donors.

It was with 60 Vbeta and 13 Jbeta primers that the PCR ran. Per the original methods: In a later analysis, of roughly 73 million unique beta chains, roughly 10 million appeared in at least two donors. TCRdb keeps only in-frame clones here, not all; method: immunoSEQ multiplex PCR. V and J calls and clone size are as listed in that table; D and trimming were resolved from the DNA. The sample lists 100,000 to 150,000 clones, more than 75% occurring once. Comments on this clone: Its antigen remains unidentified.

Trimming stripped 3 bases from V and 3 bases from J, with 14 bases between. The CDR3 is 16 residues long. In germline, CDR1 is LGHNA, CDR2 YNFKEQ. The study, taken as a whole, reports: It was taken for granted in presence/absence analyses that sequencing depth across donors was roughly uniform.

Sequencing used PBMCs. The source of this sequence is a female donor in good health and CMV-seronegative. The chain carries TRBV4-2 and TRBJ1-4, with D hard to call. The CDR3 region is CASSQVPGSANEKLFF. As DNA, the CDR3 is TGTGCCAGCAGCCAGGTCCCCGGGTCGGCTAATGAAAAACTGTTTTTT.